Shown below are 19 T cell receptor beta chains from a single sample sequenced in a study of blood T cell repertoires in COVID-19. The protocol was immunoSEQ multiplex PCR, while the TCRdb copy is restricted to in-frame clones and leaves out a portion. The table shows about 150,000 clones, with roughly 80% occurring only once. Sequences were obtained from peripheral blood. The source of these receptors is a woman aged 60 to 75 with acute or convalescent COVID-19.

The rearrangement joins TRBV27 to TRBJ2-3; 10 bases are shared with TRBD2. Germline V gives CDR1 MNHEY, CDR2 SMNVEV (reference sequence). The CDR3 runs to 18 residues. After removal of 0 bases from V and 6 bases from J, the junction contained 12 bases not matched to a gene. The CDR3 DNA is TGTGCCAGCAGTTTATCGTTTCAACGAGCGGGGGGGCCGGATACGCAGTATTTT. Translated, it gives CASSLSFQRAGGPDTQYF.

This chain connects TRBV20-1 to TRBJ2-1; 7 nucleotides align to TRBD2. This CDR3 is built from 11 residues. Unmatched junction bases numbered 5, after V lost 7 bases and J lost 8 bases. Germline V gives CDR1 DFQATT, CDR2 SNEGSKA (reference sequence). The DNA of the CDR3 is TGCAGTGGGGCGGGGAGGGATGAGCAGTTCTTC. It translates to CSGAGRDEQFF.

The chain is built from TRBV5-1 and TRBJ1-1; no clear D. The CDR3 covers 15 residues. Germline V gives CDR1 SGHRS, CDR2 YFSETQ. V lost 4 bases and J lost 7, with 20 bases in between. The CDR3 sequence: CASSLQTGSNGEAFF. The CDR3 DNA is TGCGCCAGCAGCCTCCAAACCGGGTCCAACGGTGAAGCTTTCTTT.

This chain uses TRBV19 with TRBJ1-2; 8 bases map to TRBD1. After removal of 6 bases from V and 4 bases from J, the junction contained 1 base not matched to a gene. From germline, CDR1 is LNHDA and CDR2 SQIVND (reference sequence). This CDR3 contains 12 residues. This CDR3 reads CASRQGGYGYTF. The CDR3 DNA reads TGTGCCAGTAGACAGGGGGGCTATGGCTACACCTTC.

The V call is TRBV30, the J call TRBJ2-3; the D gene is possibly TRBD2 (6 bases). The ends were cut back, 3 bases at V and 6 bases at J, with 22 bases in the middle. Germline V gene sequence: CDR1 GTSNPN, CDR2 SVGIG (reference sequence). This CDR3 spans 16 amino acids. The CDR3 sequence is CAWRRLGLTASDTQYF. The CDR3 DNA is TGTGCCTGGAGGAGACTGGGACTGACCGCATCGGATACGCAGTATTTT.

The chain has TRBV4-1 and TRBJ1-2; 8 bases are shared with TRBD1. V lost 0 bases to trimming and J lost 7 bases; unmatched junction nucleotides: 7. The CDR3 loop spans 15 amino acids. CDR1 is MGHRA and CDR2 is YSYEKL in the germline V gene. CDR3: CASSQDPGGALGYTF. The DNA of the CDR3 is TGCGCCAGCAGCCAAGATCCAGGGGGCGCACTTGGCTACACCTTC.

The chain couples TRBV19 to TRBJ1-2; possible D gene TRBD1, 6 bases. Trimming pared 5 bases from V and 1 base from J, leaving 17 bases between. This CDR3 comprises 16 residues. The germline V gene encodes CDR1 LNHDA and CDR2 SQIVND (reference sequence). The DNA of the CDR3 is TGTGCCAGTAGTCCTGGGGGGGCCCGGGGTAACTATGGCTACACCTTC. This translates into CASSPGGARGNYGYTF.

This clone was seen only a few times. The chain has TRBV4-1 and TRBJ1-1, with 7 nucleotides matching TRBD1. This CDR3 comprises 17 residues. CDR1 is MGHRA, CDR2 YSYEKL, per germline. J gave up 3 bases and V 1 base, and 11 bases lay outside the gene matches. This CDR3 is CASSQGEQGWLDTEAFF. The DNA of the CDR3 is TGCGCCAGCAGCCAAGGGGAACAGGGGTGGTTGGACACTGAAGCTTTCTTT.

The CDR3 nucleotides read TGCAGTGCTAGAGATCTCGGTGGCTACACCTTC. The encoded protein is CSARDLGGYTF. V usage is TRBV20-1 and J usage is TRBJ1-2; D is undetermined. The germline gives CDR1 DFQATT, CDR2 SNEGSKA (reference sequence). The CDR3 covers 11 residues. The V end was cut by 0 bases, the J end by 7 bases, with 6 bases between.

This clone was seen once. This chain connects TRBV9 to TRBJ1-4; TRBD1 might be the D (6 bases). The length of the CDR3 is 17 residues. V was cut by 0 bases and J by 3 bases, with 15 bases left in between. Germline V CDR1 and CDR2: SGDLS, YYNGEE. CDR3 sequence (DNA): TGTGCCAGCAGCGTAGAAGGGGGATTTGGGCCTAATGAAAAACTGTTTTTT. Translated: CASSVEGGFGPNEKLFF.

The chain recombines TRBV12-3 or TRBV12-4 with TRBJ2-3; D gene unclear. V was trimmed by 7 bases and J by 4 bases, leaving 9 bases between them. The CDR3 contains 12 residues. The CDR3 nucleotides are TGTGCCAGCACCGGTTTGGCAGATACGCAGTATTTT. It encodes CASTGLADTQYF.

This CDR3 reads CASSYPGQGATYEQYF. CDR3 sequence (DNA): TGTGCCAGCAGTTACCCCGGACAGGGGGCCACCTACGAGCAGTACTTC. This chain connects TRBV6-6 to TRBJ2-7, with TRBD1 matching over 11 bases. The CDR3 has 16 residues. Germline-derived CDR1 and CDR2 are MNHNY and SVGAGI (reference sequence). Losses at the gene ends were 2 bases for V and 2 bases for J; bases not matched to a gene: 5.

The V gene is TRBV4-1, the J gene TRBJ2-2; D remains ambiguous. V was shortened by 2 bases and J by 1 base, with 14 bases between the two germline ends. Germline assignment: CDR1 MGHRA and CDR2 YSYEKL. The CDR3 consists of 17 residues. As DNA, the CDR3 is TGCGCCAGCAGCCAACTTCTTATGACGGGGAACACCGGGGAGCTGTTTTTT. Translated, it gives CASSQLLMTGNTGELFF.

This clone occurred a few times. The chain links TRBV11-2 to TRBJ1-2, with TRBD1 identical over 8 bases. Looked up from germline, CDR1 is SGHAT and CDR2 is FQNNGV. The CDR3 loop spans 15 amino acids. V trimming: 1 base; J trimming: 5 bases; junction bases outside the gene matches: 6. Written as DNA, the CDR3 is TGTGCCAGCAGCTTAGGGGGGACAGGCGGATATGGCTACACCTTC. Its translation is CASSLGGTGGYGYTF. Looking up the rest from reference TRBV11-2 and TRBJ1-2 gives the full variable domain: EAGVAQSPRYKIIEKRQSVAFWCNPISGHATLYWYQQILGQGPKLLIQFQNNGVVDDSQLPKDRFSAERLKGVDSTLKIQPAKLEDSAVYLCASSLGGTGGYGYTFGSGTRLTVV.

About this clone itself: This sample also contains other DNA sequences that code for the same CDR3. The V and J genes are TRBV5-1 and TRBJ2-2, with 7 nucleotides matching TRBD1. The CDR3 totals 15 residues. The trim removed 0 bases at V and 2 bases at J, leaving 1 base unmatched. CDR1 and CDR2 from the germline V gene are SGHRS and YFSETQ. The CDR3 here is CASSLGQGNTGELFF. The CDR3 nucleotides read TGCGCCAGCAGCTTGGGACAGGGCAACACCGGGGAGCTGTTTTTT.

The chain employs TRBV7-9 and TRBJ1-6, with D possibly being TRBD1 (5 bases). The germline V and J ends were trimmed by 1 base and 4 bases, with 14 bases remaining between them. The CDR3 covers 17 residues. Germline assignment: CDR1 SEHNR and CDR2 FQNEAQ (reference sequence). For the CDR3, the DNA is TGTGCCAGCAGCTTAGGTCATGTCGGGGGTTATAATTCACCCCTCCACTTT. Protein product: CASSLGHVGGYNSPLHF.

CDR3 residues: CASSRGQGDGEAFF. The DNA for the CDR3 is TGTGCCAGCAGCCGGGGACAGGGGGATGGTGAAGCTTTCTTT. The chain is built from TRBV3-1 (or the pseudogene TRBV3-2) and TRBJ1-1, with 11 bases matching TRBD1. The junction had 5 bases not matched to a gene; V was cut back by 4 bases and J by 7 bases. Germline loops: CDR1 LGHDT, CDR2 YNNKEL (reference sequence). The CDR3 has 14 amino acids.

This clone appeared once. This rearrangement joins TRBV19 to TRBJ2-1; 10 positions agree with TRBD1. The J segment lost 0 bases and the V segment lost 3 bases, leaving 2 bases of the junction unmatched. The CDR3 is 16 residues long. Germline-derived CDR1 and CDR2 are LNHDA and SQIVND (reference sequence). The CDR3 nucleotides read TGTGCCAGTAGTATTGACAGGGGGCACTCCTACAATGAGCAGTTCTTC. Translated: CASSIDRGHSYNEQFF.

V is TRBV11-2 and J is TRBJ2-1; possibly TRBD1 for D (6 bases). This CDR3 comprises 16 residues. Trimming cost V 0 bases and J 3 bases, with 12 bases left between them. Germline V lookup: CDR1 SGHAT, CDR2 FQNNGV. The CDR3 region is CASSLEWAGDYNEQFF. As DNA, the CDR3 is TGTGCCAGCAGCTTAGAATGGGCAGGGGACTACAATGAGCAGTTCTTC.